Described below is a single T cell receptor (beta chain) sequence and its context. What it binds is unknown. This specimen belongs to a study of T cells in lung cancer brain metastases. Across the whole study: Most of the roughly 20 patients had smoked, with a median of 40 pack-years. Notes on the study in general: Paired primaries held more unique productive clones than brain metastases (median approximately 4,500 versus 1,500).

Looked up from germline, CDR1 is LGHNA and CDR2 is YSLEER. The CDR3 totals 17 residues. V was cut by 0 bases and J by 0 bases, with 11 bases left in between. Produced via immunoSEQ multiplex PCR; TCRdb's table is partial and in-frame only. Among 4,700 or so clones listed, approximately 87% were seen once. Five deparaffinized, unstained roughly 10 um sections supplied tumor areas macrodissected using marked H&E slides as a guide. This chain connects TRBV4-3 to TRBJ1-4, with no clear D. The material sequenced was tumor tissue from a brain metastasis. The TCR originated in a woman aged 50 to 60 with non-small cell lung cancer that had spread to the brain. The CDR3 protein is CASSQEVGFATNEKLFF. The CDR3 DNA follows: TGCGCCAGCAGCCAAGAGGTCGGTTTTGCAACTAATGAAAAACTGTTTTTT.